Listed below are T cell receptor beta chains from one sample, sequenced in a study of graft-versus-host responses after intestinal transplantation. Clones were read by immunoSEQ multiplex PCR, and TCRdb kept only the in-frame ones, dropping some. The data hold 65,000 to 90,000 clones, with around 93% observed a single time. What these receptors recognize is not known. This material consisted of unstimulated CD8+ T cells sorted from spleen or lymph node cells, taken before transplant. The receptor set was obtained from a human donor who was the organ donor for an intestinal transplant. Each CDR3 is given with its conserved first and last residue. D genes are given only for firm matches.

j_call d_call v_call cdr3_aa
TRBJ1-2 . TRBV29-1 CSVEDPEDGTNYGYTF
TRBJ2-7 TRBD2 TRBV5-4 CASSPPGLGTDEQYF
TRBJ2-7 . TRBV27 CASSLGSNYEQYF
TRBJ2-1 TRBD2 TRBV11-2 CASSLRGETSGHNEQFF
TRBJ2-5 . TRBV5-1 CASSSPDGTQYF
TRBJ2-5 TRBD2 TRBV25-1 CASSDQGLAGVGQETQYF
TRBJ1-2 . TRBV20-1 CSASLLYGYTF
TRBJ2-7 TRBD2 TRBV28 CASSLRLAGGSSEQYF
TRBJ2-7 . TRBV28 CASSPGTIYEQYF
TRBJ2-5 TRBD2 TRBV5-4 CASSSTSGGPGAQYF
TRBJ2-7 . TRBV27 CASSWQGGSSYEQYF
TRBJ1-2 TRBD1 TRBV5-4 CASSDEGGVGGYTF
TRBJ1-5 . TRBV7-9 CASSQGGQPQHF
TRBJ2-3 TRBD1 TRBV6-5 CASSFTGTGSTDTQYF
TRBJ2-7 TRBD2 TRBV7-6 CASSSVASGINEQYF
TRBJ2-7 TRBD2 TRBV7-6 CASSLAGLGLDEQYF
TRBJ2-3 TRBD2 TRBV7-9 CASSHVGTSGAINTQYF
TRBJ2-5 . TRBV5-1 CASSLGQSQETQYF
TRBJ1-2 . TRBV7-2 CASSPTGQGRYGYTF
TRBJ2-5 . TRBV4-2 CASSQVLGQLVQETQYF
TRBJ2-1 TRBD2 TRBV19 CASSIGTSGYNEQFF
TRBJ2-1 . TRBV11-2 CASRWTEYNEQFF
TRBJ2-7 . TRBV6-5 CASSLGGDYEQYF
TRBJ2-2 TRBD2 TRBV5-6 CASSSLSGGDTGELFF
TRBJ1-1 TRBD1 TRBV9 CASSVGTGGIPEAFF
. . TRBV14 CASSQSPSRLTYEQYF
TRBJ2-3 . TRBV18 CASSPGGLAPTDTQYF
TRBJ1-5 . TRBV19 CASSRGMGNQPQHF
TRBJ1-1 . TRBV5-1 CASSSERLGEWTEAFF
TRBJ1-2 TRBD1 TRBV10-3 CAISMTGGSAGYTF
TRBJ2-7 TRBD2 TRBV7-8 CASSQWASGRVPYEQYF
TRBJ2-1 TRBD1 TRBV27 CASSLAGGMYNEQFF
TRBJ2-1 TRBD2 TRBV5-6 CASSVQGGADDEQFF
TRBJ2-1 . TRBV7-3 CASSILGYNEQFF
TRBJ2-1 TRBD1 TRBV11-3 CASSSPGQGANEQFF
TRBJ1-6 . TRBV27 CASSPIDRIRFYNSPLHF
TRBJ1-4 . TRBV29-1 CSVEETQGEKVEKLFF
TRBJ1-1 . TRBV29-1 CSVEVVAEAFF
TRBJ2-7 . TRBV10-2 CASSGGGGLYEQYF
TRBJ2-7 TRBD2 TRBV5-6 CASSRTSGAPLYYEQYF
. TRBD1 TRBV5-4 CASSLYRGPYEQYF
TRBJ1-5 TRBD1 TRBV10-3 CAISDIQGAGNQPQHF